Following are 25 T cell receptor beta chains from one sample sequenced in a study of blood T cells in healthy people across ages. The second PCR ran about 6 to 11 cycles with a sample-barcoded 5' primer and J-beta primers. TCRdb re-called the 5' RACE reads with MiXCR, one entry per CDR3 protein. The sample has around 900,000 distinct CDR3 sequences; about 51% are singletons. Sequencing input: blood. The receptors shown here come from a woman aged 55-75 years in good health.

The J gene is TRBJ2-5, the V gene TRBV12-3 or TRBV12-4; 11 nucleotides agree with TRBD2. This CDR3 region has 16 residues. V trimming: 2 bases; J trimming: 5 bases; junction bases outside the gene matches: 7. The CDR3 nucleotides read TGTGCCAGCAGTTTAACTAGCGGGAGTGATTGGGAGACCCAGTACTTC. Its protein product is CASSLTSGSDWETQYF.

V usage is TRBV20-1 and J usage is TRBJ1-4; D perhaps matches TRBD1 (6 bases). Germline V lookup: CDR1 DFQATT, CDR2 SNEGSKA (reference sequence). V was clipped by 6 bases and J by 4 bases, with 9 bases between them. CDR3 length: 12 amino acids. CDR3 loop: CSAGGLNEKLFF. DNA for the CDR3: TGCAGTGCGGGGGGCCTTAATGAAAAACTGTTTTTT.

This rearrangement joins TRBV4-1 to TRBJ2-7, with D unclear. The tail of the sequence fits TRBJ2-5 better, so the J call may be wrong. This CDR3 is 14 amino acids long. Germline CDR1 and CDR2: MGHRA and YSYEKL. CDR3 bases: TGCGCCAGCAGCCAAGTGGCTAGTTTGGAGACCCAGTACTTC. It encodes CASSQVASLETQYF.

The V and J genes are TRBV12-3 or TRBV12-4 and TRBJ2-3; D unclear. This CDR3 has 14 amino acids. The ends were cut back, 1 base at V and 6 bases at J, with 11 bases in the middle. For the CDR3, the DNA is TGTGCCAGCAGTTTAGGCCCGAAGAGGGATACGCAGTATTTT. It codes for CASSLGPKRDTQYF.

The chain employs TRBV6-5 and TRBJ1-2; 8 nucleotides align to TRBD1. The CDR3 totals 13 residues. The germline V gene has CDR1 MNHEY and CDR2 SVGAGI. J was trimmed by 8 bases and V by 6 bases; bases with no gene match: 8. The CDR3 is CASSMDRARGYTF. DNA for the CDR3: TGTGCCAGCAGCATGGACAGGGCTAGAGGCTACACCTTC.

A few counts support this clonotype. The rearrangement joins TRBV15 to TRBJ2-7; maybe TRBD1 (6 bases). Per germline, CDR1 LNHNV and CDR2 YYDKDF (reference sequence). The V and J ends lost 5 bases and 1 base respectively, with 18 bases between them. The CDR3 loop spans 16 amino acids. The CDR3 coding sequence is TGTGCCACCAGCTCCCGAGGACAGAAACCTTCCTACGAGCAGTACTTC. This sequence encodes CATSSRGQKPSYEQYF.

The V call is TRBV9, the J call TRBJ2-5; possibly TRBD1 or TRBD2 for D (5 bases each). The J call may be incorrect, as the DNA end agrees better with TRBJ2-7. This CDR3 has 16 amino acids. Germline lookup yields CDR1 SGDLS and CDR2 YYNGEE. The CDR3 is CASSVASGTETYEQYF. DNA of the CDR3: TGTGCCAGCAGCGTAGCCTCCGGGACGGAGACCTACGAGCAGTACTTC.

The rearrangement links TRBV29-1 to TRBJ1-2; the match to TRBD1 covers 9 bases. Looked up from germline, CDR1 is SQVTM and CDR2 is ANQGSEA. V dropped 6 bases and J dropped 5; count of bases not matched to a gene: 7. This CDR3 spans 13 amino acids. CDR3 protein: CSVEQGARYGYTF. In DNA, the CDR3 is TGCAGCGTGGAACAGGGGGCGCGGTATGGCTACACCTTC. Drawing the rest from reference TRBV29-1 and TRBJ1-2, the complete variable domain is SAVISQKPSRDICQRGTSLTIQCQVDSQVTMMFWYRQQPGQSLTLIATANQGSEATYESGFVIDKFPISRPNLTFSTLTVSNMSPEDSSIYLCSVEQGARYGYTFGSGTRLTVV.

The chain recombines TRBV7-9 with TRBJ2-1, with D perhaps TRBD1 (6 bases). Trimming shortened V by 8 bases and J by 9 bases, and 23 bases separated the two germline ends. The CDR3 extends over 15 amino acids. Germline V gives CDR1 SEHNR, CDR2 FQNEAQ (reference sequence). The CDR3, as DNA: TGTGCCAGCGCACTACAGGGCCCGGCAAGTGGTGAGCAGTTCTTC. This sequence encodes CASALQGPASGEQFF.

The gene calls are TRBV6-5 and TRBJ2-3; TRBD1 or TRBD2 may be the D gene (5 bases each). V gave up 5 bases and J gave up 0 bases, with 12 bases separating them. This CDR3 comprises 15 residues. Per germline, CDR1 MNHEY and CDR2 SVGAGI. Here the CDR3 DNA reads TGTGCCAGCAGTCCCAGGGTAGCGAGCACAGATACGCAGTATTTT. Its translation: CASSPRVASTDTQYF.

This clonotype came up a few times. The CDR3 DNA follows: TGTGCCAGCACACCCCAGACAGGGAGCGGAGAGACCCAGTACTTC. The encoded protein is CASTPQTGSGETQYF. This sequence joins TRBV7-2 and TRBJ2-5; TRBD1 matches 7 bases. This CDR3 is 15 amino acids long. V lost 7 bases and J lost 4; bases outside the gene matches: 12. CDR1 is SGHTA, CDR2 FQGNSA, per germline.

This chain connects TRBV14 to TRBJ2-5; the D gene is possibly TRBD2 (5 bases). The CDR3 is 16 residues long. Deletions cut 5 bases from V and 5 bases from J, with 21 bases between. Germline CDR1 reads SGHDN; CDR2 reads FVKESK. This CDR3 reads CASSLRTGLAAETQYF. As DNA, the CDR3 is TGTGCCAGCAGCTTAAGGACCGGACTGGCTGCGGAGACCCAGTACTTC.

In this sample, this clonotype turned up a few times. This CDR3 reads CARGQVRSGANVLTF. The CDR3 DNA reads TGTGCCAGGGGACAGGTCCGCTCTGGGGCCAACGTCCTGACTTTC. The genes are TRBV25-1 and TRBJ2-6; TRBD1 aligns across 8 bases. J lost 0 bases, V lost 9 bases, and 4 bases had no gene match. The CDR3 sequence is 15 residues long. Per the germline V gene, CDR1 is MGHDK and CDR2 is SYGVNS.

The chain uses TRBV4-3 and TRBJ2-4; 10 bases match TRBD1. Matching the DNA end better, TRBJ2-7 makes the J call doubtful. The germline V gene has CDR1 LGHNA and CDR2 YSLEER. The CDR3 extends over 15 amino acids. The CDR3 DNA follows: TGCGCCAGCAGCCTCCTGACAGGGGGCACTAACGAGCAGTACTTC. As protein: CASSLLTGGTNEQYF.

The V call is TRBV13, the J call TRBJ2-7; 9 nucleotides agree with TRBD1. Germline values: CDR1 PRHDT, CDR2 FYEKMQ (reference sequence). The CDR3 spans 15 residues. Trimming removed 6 bases from V and 1 base from J; junction bases left unmatched: 7. For the CDR3, the DNA is TGTGCCAGCAGAGCCACAGGGGGCGGGTCCTACGAGCAGTACTTC. Translation: CASRATGGGSYEQYF.

The chain couples TRBV2 to TRBJ2-5, with D unclear. The CDR3 extends over 14 amino acids. V shed 1 base and J shed 5 bases, with 11 bases lying between them. The germline gives CDR1 SNHLY, CDR2 FYNNEI. The CDR3 reads CASSEVGRRETQYF. The DNA of the CDR3 is TGTGCCAGCAGTGAAGTTGGACGGCGGGAGACCCAGTACTTC.

V is TRBV28 and J is TRBJ2-1; tentative D call: TRBD1 (5 bases). This CDR3 comprises 14 residues. Trimming left V 7 bases short and J 4 bases short, with 14 bases between. The germline CDR1 and CDR2 sequences are MDHEN and SYDVKM. CDR3 sequence reads: CASIRGQGYNEQFF. The CDR3 DNA reads as TGTGCCAGCATCCGAGGACAAGGTTACAATGAGCAGTTCTTC.

The V and J genes are TRBV12-3 or TRBV12-4 and TRBJ2-1, with D possibly matching TRBD1 (6 bases). The CDR3 covers 15 residues. Trimming removed 4 bases from V and 4 bases from J, with 14 bases in between. CDR3 region: CASSSLQGRYNEQFF. The DNA of the CDR3 is TGTGCCAGCAGTTCTCTCCAGGGGAGATACAATGAGCAGTTCTTC.

The chain uses TRBV5-5 and TRBJ2-7; TRBD1 matches 9 bases. V was clipped by 4 bases and J by 3 bases; unmatched bases: 14. Germline V gene lookup returns CDR1 SGHKS and CDR2 YYEKEE (reference sequence). The CDR3 is made up of 17 amino acids. In nucleotides, the CDR3 is TGTGCCAGCAGCAGAACAGGGGGCGAAGAGGGGCTCTACGAGCAGTACTTC. This codes for CASSRTGGEEGLYEQYF.

CDR3 sequence reads: CASSSTGRAESNQETQYF. For the CDR3, the DNA is TGTGCCAGCAGTTCCACCGGGAGGGCCGAGTCAAACCAAGAGACCCAGTACTTC. This chain joins TRBV6-5 and TRBJ2-5; 8 bases are shared with TRBD2. The CDR3 length is 18 residues. Trimming removed 4 bases from V and 0 bases from J; junction bases left unmatched: 13. CDR1 and CDR2 from the germline V gene are MNHEY and SVGAGI.

The genes are TRBV4-1 and TRBJ1-2; TRBD1 is a possible D gene (5 bases). This CDR3 spans 14 amino acids. CDR1 MGHRA and CDR2 YSYEKL come from the germline V gene. Trimming left V 1 base short and J 6 bases short, with 12 bases between. This chain's CDR3 is CASSQVRGVDGYTF. CDR3 in DNA: TGCGCCAGCAGCCAAGTCAGAGGGGTTGATGGCTACACCTTC.

The sample holds a few counts of this clonotype. One end of the junction is discordant with germline, which a read error may explain. The genes are TRBV4-2 and TRBJ2-3; 10 positions match TRBD1. The CDR3 extends over 17 amino acids. Germline CDR1 is LGHNA and CDR2 is YNFKEQ. In nucleotides, the CDR3 is TGTGCCAGTAGCCAAGAGGGTAGACAGGGGGCTCGAGATACGCAGTATTTT. Amino acids: CASSQEGRQGARDTQYF.

The chain employs TRBV6-5 and TRBJ2-7; 13 positions agree with TRBD2. The CDR3 length is 15 residues. Germline CDR1 MNHEY, CDR2 SVGAGI. The ends lost 5 bases at V and 4 bases at J; junction bases unmatched: 5. CDR3 region: CASSTSGRAYYEQYF. CDR3 DNA: TGTGCCAGCAGTACTAGCGGGAGGGCCTATTACGAGCAGTACTTC.

In the case of this clonotype: Compared with germline, one end of the junction differs, possibly owing to a read error. This chain joins TRBV29-1 and TRBJ2-2; D gene ambiguous. The CDR3 length is 13 residues. The germline gives CDR1 SQVTM, CDR2 ANQGSEA. CDR3 nucleotides: TGCGGCGTTGCTGGCCAATTAGATTGGGAGCTGTTTTTT. Translated, it gives CGVAGQLDWELFF.

This clonotype was detected a few times. The rearrangement joins TRBV20-1 to TRBJ2-1, with TRBD2 matching 10 bases. The V gene end was trimmed by 0 bases and the J gene end by 6 bases; junction bases not matched to a gene: 5. CDR1 and CDR2 from the germline V gene are DFQATT and SNEGSKA (reference sequence). The CDR3 has 15 amino acids. In DNA, the CDR3 is TGCAGTGCTAGAGATGGACTAGCGGCCTCCAATGAGCAGTTCTTC. It specifies CSARDGLAASNEQFF.